The 8 T cell receptor beta chains presented below share a single source sample, sequenced in a study of T cells in Graves' hyperthyroidism and ophthalmopathy. Authors of the study amplified TCR beta CDR3 regions from RNA transcripts. The primer set for the first-round RT-PCR of the TCR CDR3 was HTBI. TCRdb analysed the multiplex PCR reads with MiXCR anew, one entry per CDR3 protein. The sample includes about 840,000 distinct CDR3 sequences, over 35% seen only once; the top ten take 7.5% to 9.5%. The specimen was blood. Receptors originate from a man between 18 and 35 years old with Graves' hyperthyroidism.

The V gene is TRBV19, the J gene TRBJ2-7; D gene ambiguous. Trimming removed 5 bases from V and 0 bases from J, with 14 bases in between. CDR3 length equals 15 residues. In germline, CDR1 is LNHDA, CDR2 SQIVND (reference sequence). The CDR3 DNA reads as TGTGCCAGTAGTGCCCGGCTCGCAAGCTCCTACGAGCAGTACTTC. Translating gives CASSARLASSYEQYF.

This clonotype was observed a handful of times. The V call is TRBV7-9, the J call TRBJ2-7, with 10 bases aligning to TRBD1. The V gene end was trimmed by 5 bases and the J gene end by 5 bases; junction bases not matched to a gene: 9. The CDR3 consists of 15 residues. CDR1 and CDR2 (germline): SEHNR, FQNEAQ (reference sequence). CDR3 region: CASSQFRGQGDEQYF. In DNA form, the CDR3 reads TGTGCCAGCAGCCAATTCCGTGGACAGGGGGACGAGCAGTACTTC.

Comments on this clonotype: A clone one base away is much larger, so this may be a read error. The genes are TRBV12-3 or TRBV12-4 and TRBJ1-2; possible D gene TRBD1, 5 bases. V lost 5 bases to trimming and J lost 4 bases, with 14 bases between them. The CDR3 length is 14 residues. CDR3 sequence: CASSPAGLSYGYTF. The CDR3 nucleotides are TGTGCCAGCAGTCCTGCAGGGCTTTCCTATGGCTACACCTTC.

In this sample, this clonotype turned up many times. The J gene is TRBJ2-5, the V gene TRBV10-2; D unresolved. The CDR3 has 13 amino acids. Germline assignment: CDR1 WSHSY and CDR2 SAAADI. Deletions cut 4 bases from V and 5 bases from J, with 11 bases between. Here the CDR3 DNA reads TGCGCCAGCAGTGGTAGGAGTGGGGAGACCCAGTACTTC. Protein sequence: CASSGRSGETQYF.

This clonotype showed up just once. The missing conserved phenylalanine or tryptophan at the end of this CDR3 makes a read error likely. The gene calls are TRBV5-1 and TRBJ2-7; D may be TRBD1 or TRBD2 (5 bases each). From germline, CDR1 is SGHRS and CDR2 YFSETQ. V lost 8 bases and J 2 bases, leaving 14 bases between the germline ends. The CDR3 spans 13 residues. DNA for the CDR3: TGCGCCAGTGGACAAGGAGGAACCTACGAGCAGTACCTC. This codes for CASGQGGTYEQYL.

V usage is TRBV7-9 and J usage is TRBJ1-3; D gene uncertain. V lost 5 bases to trimming and J lost 0 bases, with 17 bases between them. The CDR3 has 17 residues. Germline CDR1 and CDR2: SEHNR and FQNEAQ (reference sequence). In DNA, the CDR3 is TGTGCCAGCAGCCATCGTGACCAGCGACTCTCTGGAAACACCATATATTTT. Amino acid sequence: CASSHRDQRLSGNTIYF.

On this clonotype itself: As the CDR3 is not closed by the conserved phenylalanine or tryptophan, this likely results from a read error. No DNA is shown, since the ends of the CDR3 on it are uncertain; the CDR3 is the one TCRdb lists. This rearrangement joins TRBV29-1 to TRBJ2-7; TRBD2, the table's D call, lacks a check against the DNA. The CDR3 numbers 8 amino acids, ends counted. Looked up from germline, CDR1 is SQVTM and CDR2 is ANQGSEA. CDR3 residues: CSVASGRA.

In its sample, this clonotype was seen many times. The CDR3 sequence: CASSPGLGAGEQYF. The CDR3 DNA is TGTGCCAGCAGCCCGGGACTAGGAGCGGGCGAGCAGTACTTC. The rearrangement uses TRBV9 and TRBJ2-7; 8 positions agree with TRBD2. The CDR3 runs to 14 residues. Germline CDR1 SGDLS, CDR2 YYNGEE. V was pared by 4 bases and J by 6 bases, with 9 bases of the junction left unmatched.